This TCR beta chain was sequenced during a study of early T cells in non-severe SARS-CoV-2 infection. At the level of the study: Sequencing input comprised bulk RNA from unsorted whole blood; chain pairing was not available. Overall study results and limits: CD4 and private specificities were missed by VDJdb matching, which favored anti-spike CD8 responses.

Only a few counts were recorded for this clonotype. Its target is unknown. Researchers attached unique molecular identifiers to individual cDNA molecules. TCRdb re-called the 5' RACE reads through MiXCR, storing one row per CDR3 protein. This table has about 40,000 distinct CDR3 sequences, over 4% appearing once. Trimming pared 5 bases from V and 5 bases from J, leaving 15 bases between. The length of the CDR3 is 15 residues. Germline-derived CDR1 and CDR2 are SGHAT and FQNNGV. The sequence derives from an adult who was a healthcare worker with PCR-confirmed SARS-CoV-2 infection or an uninfected control (not recorded which). This chain connects TRBV11-2 to TRBJ2-2, with D possibly TRBD1 on 6 matching bases. Sequenced sample: whole blood. CDR3 in amino acids: CASSPQGRTTGELFF. In nucleotides, the CDR3 is TGTGCCAGCAGCCCACAGGGACGGACGACCGGGGAGCTGTTTTTT.